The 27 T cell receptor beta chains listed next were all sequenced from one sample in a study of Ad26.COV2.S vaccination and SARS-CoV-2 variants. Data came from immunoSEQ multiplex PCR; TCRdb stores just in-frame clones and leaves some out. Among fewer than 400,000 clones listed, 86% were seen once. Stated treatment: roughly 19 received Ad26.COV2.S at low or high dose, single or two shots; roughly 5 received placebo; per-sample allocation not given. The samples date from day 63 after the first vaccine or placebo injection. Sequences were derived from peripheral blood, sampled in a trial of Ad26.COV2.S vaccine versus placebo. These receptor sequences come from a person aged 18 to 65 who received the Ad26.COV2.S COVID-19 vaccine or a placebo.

CDR3 in amino acids: CASRGRGGADTQYF. DNA for the CDR3: TGTGCCAGCAGGGGGCGGGGTGGTGCAGATACGCAGTATTTT. The rearrangement joins TRBV6-5 to TRBJ2-3; D may be TRBD2 (6 bases). The CDR3 sequence is 14 residues long. V was trimmed by 6 bases and J by 4 bases, leaving 14 bases between them. Germline V gives CDR1 MNHEY, CDR2 SVGAGI.

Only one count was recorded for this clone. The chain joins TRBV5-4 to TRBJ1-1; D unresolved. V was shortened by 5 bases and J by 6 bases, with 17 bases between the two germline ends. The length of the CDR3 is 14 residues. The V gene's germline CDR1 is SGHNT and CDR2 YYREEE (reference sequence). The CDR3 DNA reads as TGTGCCAGCAGTTTAGACCTTATCACGGCTGAAGCTTTCTTT. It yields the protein CASSLDLITAEAFF.

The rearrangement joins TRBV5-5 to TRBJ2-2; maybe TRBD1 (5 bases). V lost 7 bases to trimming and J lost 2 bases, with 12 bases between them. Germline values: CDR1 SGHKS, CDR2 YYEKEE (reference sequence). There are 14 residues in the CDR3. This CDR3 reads CASDLGVNTGELFF. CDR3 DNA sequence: TGTGCCAGCGATTTAGGGGTAAACACCGGGGAGCTGTTTTTT.

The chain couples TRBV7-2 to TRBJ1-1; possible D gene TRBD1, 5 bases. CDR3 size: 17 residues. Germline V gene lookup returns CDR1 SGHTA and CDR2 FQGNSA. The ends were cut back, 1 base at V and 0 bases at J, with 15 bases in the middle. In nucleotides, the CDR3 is TGTGCCAGCAGCTTAGAGGACTGGGGCAGGATGAACACTGAAGCTTTCTTT. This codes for CASSLEDWGRMNTEAFF.

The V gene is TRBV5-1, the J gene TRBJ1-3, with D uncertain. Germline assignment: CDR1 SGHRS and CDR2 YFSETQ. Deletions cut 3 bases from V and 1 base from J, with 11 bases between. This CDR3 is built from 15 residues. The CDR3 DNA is TGCGCCAGCAGCTGGGATACCCTTTCTGGAAACACCATATATTTT. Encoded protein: CASSWDTLSGNTIYF.

The CDR3 coding sequence is TGTGCCAGCAGCCCGTGGACGGCCGGCTACACCTTC. This codes for CASSPWTAGYTF. The chain carries TRBV9 and TRBJ1-2; D unresolved. Trimming took off 4 bases at V and 8 bases at J, with 12 bases between the two ends. The CDR3 is 12 amino acids. The germline CDR1 and CDR2 sequences are SGDLS and YYNGEE.

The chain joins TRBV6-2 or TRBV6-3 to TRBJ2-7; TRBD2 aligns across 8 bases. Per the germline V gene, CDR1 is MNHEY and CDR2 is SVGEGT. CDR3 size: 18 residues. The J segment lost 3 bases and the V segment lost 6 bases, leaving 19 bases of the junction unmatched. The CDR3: CASSHGLAARSADYEQYF. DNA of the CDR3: TGTGCCAGCAGCCACGGACTAGCCGCCCGCTCCGCGGACTACGAGCAGTACTTC.

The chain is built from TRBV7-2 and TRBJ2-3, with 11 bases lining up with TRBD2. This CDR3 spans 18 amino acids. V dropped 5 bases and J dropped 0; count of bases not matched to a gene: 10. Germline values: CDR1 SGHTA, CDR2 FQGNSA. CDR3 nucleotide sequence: TGTGCCAGCAGCGTCTCTAGCGGGGGGATAGGGAGCACAGATACGCAGTATTTT. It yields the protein CASSVSSGGIGSTDTQYF.

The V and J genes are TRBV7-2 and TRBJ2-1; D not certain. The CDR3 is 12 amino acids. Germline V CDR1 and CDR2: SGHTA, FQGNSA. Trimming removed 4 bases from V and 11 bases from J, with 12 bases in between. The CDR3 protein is CASSWGLGQQFF. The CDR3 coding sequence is TGTGCCAGCAGCTGGGGTCTCGGGCAGCAGTTCTTC.

CDR3 in DNA: TGTGCCAGCAGCTTGAGGACCGGGCGGGCCCAGTACTTC. Translated: CASSLRTGRAQYF. This rearrangement joins TRBV5-6 to TRBJ2-5; weak D call: TRBD2 (5 bases). Trimming took off 1 base at V and 9 bases at J, with 13 bases between the two ends. The germline V gene has CDR1 SGHDT and CDR2 YYEEEE. This CDR3 has 13 residues.

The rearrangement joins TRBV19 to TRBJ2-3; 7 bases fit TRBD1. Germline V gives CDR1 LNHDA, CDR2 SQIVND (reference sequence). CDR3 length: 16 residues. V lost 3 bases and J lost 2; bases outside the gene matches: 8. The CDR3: CASSMVGTDLTDTQYF. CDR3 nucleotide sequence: TGTGCCAGTAGTATGGTCGGGACAGACCTCACAGATACGCAGTATTTT.

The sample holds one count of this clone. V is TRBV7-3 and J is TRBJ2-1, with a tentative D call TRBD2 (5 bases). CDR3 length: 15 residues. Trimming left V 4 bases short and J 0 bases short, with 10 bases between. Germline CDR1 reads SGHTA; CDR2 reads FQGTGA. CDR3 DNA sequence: TGTGCCAGCAGCTCCCCGGGAAGCTCCTACAATGAGCAGTTCTTC. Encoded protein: CASSSPGSSYNEQFF.

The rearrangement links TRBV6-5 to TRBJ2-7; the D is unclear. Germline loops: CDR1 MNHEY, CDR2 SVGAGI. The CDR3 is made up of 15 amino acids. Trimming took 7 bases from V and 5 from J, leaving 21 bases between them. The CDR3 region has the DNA TGTGCCAGCACCCGAATACCCCCCAGGAGACACGAGCAGTACTTC. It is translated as CASTRIPPRRHEQYF.

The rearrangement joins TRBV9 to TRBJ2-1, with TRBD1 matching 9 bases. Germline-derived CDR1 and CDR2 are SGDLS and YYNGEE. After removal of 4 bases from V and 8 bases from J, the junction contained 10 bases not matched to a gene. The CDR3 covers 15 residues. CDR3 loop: CASSRDRGFNDEQFF. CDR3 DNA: TGTGCCAGCAGCAGAGACAGGGGGTTTAACGATGAGCAGTTCTTC.

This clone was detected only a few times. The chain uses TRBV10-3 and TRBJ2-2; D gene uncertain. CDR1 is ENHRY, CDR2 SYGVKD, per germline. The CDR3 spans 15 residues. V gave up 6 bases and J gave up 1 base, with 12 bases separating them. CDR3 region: CAIRSSQENTGELFF. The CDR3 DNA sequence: TGTGCCATCAGATCCTCGCAGGAGAACACCGGGGAGCTGTTTTTT.

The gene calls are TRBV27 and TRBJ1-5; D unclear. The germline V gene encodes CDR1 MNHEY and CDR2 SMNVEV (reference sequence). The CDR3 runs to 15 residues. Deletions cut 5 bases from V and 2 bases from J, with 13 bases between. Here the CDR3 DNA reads TGTGCCAGCAGTCCCCTCGACGCGGGCAATCAGCCCCAGCATTTT. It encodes CASSPLDAGNQPQHF.

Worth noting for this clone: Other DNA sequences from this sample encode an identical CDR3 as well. CDR3 nucleotides: TGTGCCAGCAGTGAGTCTGTCTATGGCTACACCTTC. Its translation: CASSESVYGYTF. V is TRBV2 and J is TRBJ1-2; D is ambiguous. Looked up from germline, CDR1 is SNHLY and CDR2 is FYNNEI. Trimming stripped 3 bases from V and 4 bases from J, with 6 bases between. This CDR3 has 12 residues.

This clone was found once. The CDR3 here is CASSSPRGPTYEQYF. Written as DNA, the CDR3 is TGTGCCAGCAGTTCCCCGCGGGGGCCGACCTACGAGCAGTACTTC. The V gene is TRBV6-2 or TRBV6-3, the J gene TRBJ2-7; tentatively, D is TRBD2 (7 bases). Trimming stripped 4 bases from V and 2 bases from J, with 15 bases between. The CDR3 totals 15 residues. Germline V CDR1 and CDR2: MNHEY, SVGEGT.

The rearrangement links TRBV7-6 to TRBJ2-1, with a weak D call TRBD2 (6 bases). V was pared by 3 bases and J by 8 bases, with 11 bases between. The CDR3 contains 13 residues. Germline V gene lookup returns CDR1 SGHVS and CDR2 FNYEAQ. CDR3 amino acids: CASSFGDWDEQFF. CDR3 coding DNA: TGTGCCAGCAGCTTCGGGGACTGGGATGAGCAGTTCTTC.

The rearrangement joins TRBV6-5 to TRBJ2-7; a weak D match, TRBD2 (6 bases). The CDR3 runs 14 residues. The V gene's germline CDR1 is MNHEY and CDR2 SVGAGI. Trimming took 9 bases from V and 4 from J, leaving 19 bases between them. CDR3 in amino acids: CASGSGVRRYEQYF. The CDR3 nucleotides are TGTGCCAGTGGATCGGGGGTCCGCCGGTACGAGCAGTACTTC.

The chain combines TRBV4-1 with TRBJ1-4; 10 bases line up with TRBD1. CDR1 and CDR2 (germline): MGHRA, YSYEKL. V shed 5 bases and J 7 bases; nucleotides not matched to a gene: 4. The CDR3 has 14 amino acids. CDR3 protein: CASSWTGGAEKLFF. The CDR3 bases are TGCGCCAGCAGCTGGACAGGGGGGGCTGAAAAACTGTTTTTT.

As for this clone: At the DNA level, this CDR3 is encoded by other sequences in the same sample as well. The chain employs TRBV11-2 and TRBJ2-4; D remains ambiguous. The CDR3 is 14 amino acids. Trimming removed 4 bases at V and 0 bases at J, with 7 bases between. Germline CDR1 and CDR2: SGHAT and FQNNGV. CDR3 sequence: CASSSRLAKNIQYF. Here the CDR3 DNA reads TGTGCCAGCAGCTCGAGACTAGCCAAAAACATTCAGTACTTC.

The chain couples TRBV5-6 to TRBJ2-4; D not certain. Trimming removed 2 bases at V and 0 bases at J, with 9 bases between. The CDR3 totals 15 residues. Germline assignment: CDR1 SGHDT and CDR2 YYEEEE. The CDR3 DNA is TGTGCCAGCAGCTTAAGGGTTTTAGCCAAAAACATTCAGTACTTC. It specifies CASSLRVLAKNIQYF.

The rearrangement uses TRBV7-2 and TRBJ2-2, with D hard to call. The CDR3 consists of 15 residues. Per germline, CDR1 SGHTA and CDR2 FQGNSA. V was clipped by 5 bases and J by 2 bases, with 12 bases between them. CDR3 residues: CASSLNLFNTGELFF. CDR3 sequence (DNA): TGTGCCAGCAGCCTAAACCTATTTAACACCGGGGAGCTGTTTTTT.

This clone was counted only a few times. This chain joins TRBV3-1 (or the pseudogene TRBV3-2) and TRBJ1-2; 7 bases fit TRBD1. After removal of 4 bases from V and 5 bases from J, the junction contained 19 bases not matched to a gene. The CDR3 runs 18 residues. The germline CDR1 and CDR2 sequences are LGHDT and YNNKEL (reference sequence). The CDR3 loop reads CASSPPSWSEDRAYGYTF. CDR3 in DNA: TGTGCCAGCAGCCCCCCCTCGTGGAGTGAAGACAGGGCTTATGGCTACACCTTC.

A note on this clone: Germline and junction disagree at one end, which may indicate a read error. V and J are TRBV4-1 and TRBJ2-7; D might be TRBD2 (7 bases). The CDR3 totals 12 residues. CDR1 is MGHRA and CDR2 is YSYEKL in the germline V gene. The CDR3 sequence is CASSHLGRDIRF. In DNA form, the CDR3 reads TGCGCCAGCAGCCACCTAGGGAGGGACATCCGCTTC.

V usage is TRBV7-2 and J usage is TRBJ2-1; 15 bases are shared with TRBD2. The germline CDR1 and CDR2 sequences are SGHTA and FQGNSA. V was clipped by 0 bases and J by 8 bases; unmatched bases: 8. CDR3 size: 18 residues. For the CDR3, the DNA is TGTGCCAGCAGCTTAGCCCCGGGACTAGCGGGGGGTTGGGATGAGCAGTTCTTC. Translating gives CASSLAPGLAGGWDEQFF.